The T cell receptor (beta chain) described here comes from a study of blood T cells in healthy people across ages. Aged about 6 to 100, donors were systemically healthy Caucasians from Russia. PCR was performed a second time for about 7 to 12 cycles using a sample-barcoded 5' primer and a J-beta primer mix. Per sample, CDR3-containing paired-end reads numbered at least 3 million. MiXCR was run by TCRdb on the 5' RACE reads, yielding one entry per CDR3 protein. The sample holds approximately 830,000 distinct CDR3 sequences, around two thirds seen once. A word on this clonotype: Its cognate antigen is unknown.

General observations from the study: Age showed a roughly linear inverse relationship with TCR beta diversity per million T cells.

Sequenced input: blood. This clonotype was sampled from a man aged 25-45 years in good health.

This CDR3 is CASSSGLAGGGGDTQYF. In nucleotides, the CDR3 is TGTGCCAGCAGCTCCGGACTAGCGGGGGGGGGTGGGGATACGCAGTATTTT. The chain uses TRBV7-2 and TRBJ2-3, with 15 positions matching TRBD2. Germline V CDR1 and CDR2: SGHTA, FQGNSA. The CDR3 loop spans 17 amino acids. Trimming at V came to 4 bases and at J to 6 bases, leaving 8 bases not matched to a gene.